The next 4 T cell receptor beta chains were all read from a single sample in a study of CD8+ T cells in alopecia areata. Reverse transcription of extracted RNA yielded cDNA, which provided the sequencing template. Method: immunoSEQ multiplex PCR; TCRdb's copy keeps in-frame clones and lacks some. The sample lists more than 90,000 clones; roughly 50% were seen once. The treatment is: oral pan-JAK inhibitor, 5-10 mg twice daily. The source was CD8+ T cells sorted from blood, collected at week 4, from a patient treated with tofacitinib. These receptors all come from a human donor with alopecia areata.

The rearrangement links TRBV9 to TRBJ2-7, with D perhaps TRBD1 or TRBD2 (6 bases each). The V and J ends lost 4 bases and 0 bases respectively, with 17 bases between them. CDR3 length equals 16 residues. Germline V gene lookup returns CDR1 SGDLS and CDR2 YYNGEE. The CDR3 reads CASSSEGGLGSYEQYF. In DNA, the CDR3 is TGTGCCAGCAGCTCAGAGGGGGGCTTGGGCTCCTACGAGCAGTACTTC. The full variable domain, its missing parts supplied by reference TRBV9 and TRBJ2-7, is DSGVTQTPKHLITATGQRVTLRCSPRSGDLSVYWYQQSLDQGLQFLIQYYNGEERAKGNILERFSAQQFPDLHSELNLSSLELGDSALYFCASSSEGGLGSYEQYFGPGTRLTVT.

The chain uses TRBV30 and TRBJ1-2; D gene unclear. The ends were cut back, 1 base at V and 2 bases at J, with 14 bases in the middle. CDR1 and CDR2 from the germline V gene are GTSNPN and SVGIG (reference sequence). The CDR3 has 15 residues. The CDR3 loop reads CAWSGLLGTNYGYTF. CDR3 DNA: TGTGCCTGGAGTGGACTATTGGGCACCAACTATGGCTACACCTTC.

The rearrangement links TRBV4-3 to TRBJ2-1, with D perhaps TRBD1 (6 bases). Germline CDR1 and CDR2: LGHNA and YSLEER. The CDR3 spans 15 residues. Trimming removed 1 base from V and 3 bases from J, with 10 bases in between. Written as DNA, the CDR3 is TGCGCCAGCAGCCAAGGACAAGGGGGCTACAATGAGCAGTTCTTC. Amino acid sequence: CASSQGQGGYNEQFF.

The J gene is TRBJ2-7, the V gene TRBV29-1; D may be TRBD1 or TRBD2 (5 bases each). The germline V and J ends were trimmed by 6 bases and 3 bases, with 15 bases remaining between them. The CDR3 covers 13 residues. The germline CDR1 and CDR2 sequences are SQVTM and ANQGSEA. In DNA form, the CDR3 reads TGCAGCGTCTACGGGACGGAAGACTACGAGCAGTACTTC. It yields the protein CSVYGTEDYEQYF.